This TCR beta chain was profiled in a study of response to subunit inactivated influenza vaccine. Study results and caveats: Each seasonal flu vaccination may recruit only limited new T cells, authors suggested.

Via MiXCR, TCRdb re-called the RT-PCR reads, giving one row per CDR3 protein. This sample has about 500,000 distinct CDR3 sequences, with 15% to 20% found just once. This CDR3 is 16 amino acids long. The V gene lost 3 bases and the J gene lost 5 bases, with 19 bases spanning the gap. Germline CDR1 reads MGHRA; CDR2 reads YSYEKL. This clonotype was observed a handful of times. Its antigen remains unknown. The sample in question was CD4+ T cells sorted from PBMCs, obtained roughly 24 months after vaccination. The chain has TRBV4-1 and TRBJ1-2; D is possibly TRBD1 (6 bases). The TCR originated in a man in his fifties or sixties who received an inactivated influenza vaccine. The CDR3 loop reads CASSHSQDRRLYGYTF. As DNA, the CDR3 is TGCGCCAGCAGCCACTCGCAAGACAGGCGATTATATGGCTACACCTTC.